This T cell receptor (beta chain) was obtained from a study of T-cell reconstitution after alpha-beta-depleted transplantation in children. During its preparation, the TCRbeta library received unique molecular identifiers. TCRdb analysed the PCR reads with MiXCR anew, one entry per CDR3 protein. In the table there are about 640,000 distinct CDR3 sequences, around 17% of which are singletons. V gave up 5 bases and J gave up 1 base, with 11 bases separating them. This CDR3 spans 14 amino acids. This clonotype was found many times. Source: PBMCs from the stem cell graft donor, taken from the stem cell graft. The chain carries TRBV12-3 or TRBV12-4 and TRBJ1-1; D gene unclear. The sequence came from a human donor who donated a stem cell graft to a child with acute myeloid leukemia. The CDR3 coding sequence is TGTGCCAGCAGTGCGTTTTCAGGGAACACTGAAGCTTTCTTT. Translating gives CASSAFSGNTEAFF.